These 24 T cell receptor beta chains were sequenced from one sample in a study of beta chain features in type 1 diabetes (dated by TCRdb to the late 2010s). The library was prepared using the immunoSEQ multiplex PCR assay. The entire isolated RNA was reverse transcribed using the High Capacity cDNA Reverse Transcription Kit, and thus expressed TCRB transcripts were sequenced. The table was pulled from immuneACCESS by TCRdb, which kept in-frame rearrangements only. Such tables lose some clones; where checked, under half of the loss comes from unresolved V genes, and the rest has no known cause. Present in this sample are about 28,000 clones, 56% of which were seen just once. About 1.5% of the sample is in the top ten clones. Paper-wide results and their limitations: In all four CD4+ subsets, TCRB CDR3 length was moderately but significantly shorter in type 1 diabetes patients.

Their antigens are not known. Specimen: Tregs from blood. The cell subset or site label here, explained by the study, means: regulatory CD4+ T cells. The receptors originated from a woman younger than 30 with type 1 diabetes.

The table lists this clone with a few counts. The chain uses TRBV27 and TRBJ2-3, with D uncertain. This CDR3 is 12 amino acids long. The germline V gene has CDR1 MNHEY and CDR2 SMNVEV (reference sequence). Trimming removed 5 bases from V and 2 bases from J, with 5 bases in between. CDR3 region: CASSPYTDTQYF. The CDR3 region has the DNA TGTGCCAGCAGTCCCTACACAGATACGCAGTATTTT.

In its sample, this clone is medium-sized. The chain uses TRBV18 and TRBJ2-5; 8 bases are a match to TRBD1. This CDR3 is 14 amino acids long. Germline V lookup: CDR1 KGHSH, CDR2 LQKENI. The V gene end was trimmed by 3 bases and the J gene end by 5 bases; junction bases not matched to a gene: 5. CDR3 DNA: TGTGCCAGCTCACCGCCGACAGGGGTGGAGACCCAGTACTTC. Protein sequence: CASSPPTGVETQYF.

The V gene is TRBV6-6, the J gene TRBJ1-1, with D hard to call. With 4 bases removed from V and 4 bases from J, the gap between germline ends came to 19 bases. The CDR3 spans 16 residues. The germline V gene encodes CDR1 MNHNY and CDR2 SVGAGI (reference sequence). The chain's CDR3 is CASSFQAHLGSTEAFF. CDR3 coding DNA: TGTGCCAGCAGTTTTCAGGCCCATCTTGGGAGCACTGAAGCTTTCTTT.

V usage is TRBV10-2 and J usage is TRBJ2-1, with 9 bases matching TRBD2. Germline assignment: CDR1 WSHSY and CDR2 SAAADI. Trimming cost V 7 bases and J 2 bases; bases outside gene matches: 12. The CDR3 consists of 17 residues. The DNA of the CDR3 is TGCGCCAGCAAACGGGCGGGAGGGTCCGGAACCTACAATGAGCAGTTCTTC. Its protein product is CASKRAGGSGTYNEQFF.

This chain connects TRBV5-1 to TRBJ2-3; 10 nucleotides match TRBD1. Germline CDR1 and CDR2: SGHRS and YFSETQ. The CDR3 runs to 15 residues. J gave up 3 bases and V 6 bases, and 7 bases lay outside the gene matches. CDR3 region: CASTSGTGETDTQYF. The CDR3 nucleotides are TGCGCCAGCACCTCCGGGACAGGGGAGACAGATACGCAGTATTTT. The full variable domain, rest sourced from reference TRBV5-1 and TRBJ2-3, is KAGVTQTPRYLIKTRGQQVTLSCSPISGHRSVSWYQQTPGQGLQFLFEYFSETQRNKGNFPGRFSGRQFSNSRSEMNVSTLELGDSALYLCASTSGTGETDTQYFGPGTRLTVL.

The J gene is TRBJ2-3, the V gene TRBV15; the D is unclear. V gave up 8 bases and J gave up 4 bases, with 13 bases separating them. The CDR3 totals 13 residues. The germline V gene has CDR1 LNHNV and CDR2 YYDKDF (reference sequence). The CDR3 region is CATARDFADTQYF. For the CDR3, the DNA is TGTGCCACCGCCCGTGACTTCGCAGATACGCAGTATTTT. Supplemented by reference TRBV15 and TRBJ2-3, the full variable domain reads DAMVIQNPRYQVTQFGKPVTLSCSQTLNHNVMYWYQQKSSQAPKLLFHYYDKDFNNEADTPDNFQSRRPNTSFCFLDIRSPGLGDTAMYLCATARDFADTQYFGPGTRLTVL.

This chain uses TRBV18 with TRBJ1-1, with 10 bases identical to TRBD1. Per germline, CDR1 KGHSH and CDR2 LQKENI. Trimming at V came to 3 bases and at J to 5 bases, leaving 6 bases not matched to a gene. There are 15 residues in the CDR3. This chain's CDR3 is CASSPRTGGRTEAFF. Written as DNA, the CDR3 is TGTGCCAGCTCACCTCGGACAGGGGGGAGAACTGAAGCTTTCTTT.

The genes are TRBV7-9 and TRBJ1-1; possible D gene TRBD1, 6 bases. V lost 5 bases, J lost 4 bases, and 23 bases lay in between. Germline V gene sequence: CDR1 SEHNR, CDR2 FQNEAQ (reference sequence). The CDR3 covers 17 residues. The CDR3 DNA follows: TGTGCCAGCAGCCAGTTGGGAGGGGGGCGATGGGGCACTGAAGCTTTCTTT. Amino acid sequence: CASSQLGGGRWGTEAFF.

The V gene is TRBV9, the J gene TRBJ2-5; 14 bases map to TRBD2. V trimming: 2 bases; J trimming: 4 bases; junction bases outside the gene matches: 1. This CDR3 is built from 15 residues. CDR1 is SGDLS and CDR2 is YYNGEE in the germline V gene. CDR3 sequence: CASSVGTSGRETQYF. CDR3 bases: TGTGCCAGCAGCGTCGGGACTAGCGGGAGAGAGACCCAGTACTTC.

Turning to this clone: A junction boundary mismatches the germline segment, possibly from a read error. The chain recombines TRBV5-1 with TRBJ1-2; TRBD1 matches at 7 bases. CDR1 and CDR2 (germline): SGHRS, YFSETQ. CDR3 length: 15 amino acids. The CDR3 is CASSTTGSPNYGYAF. The CDR3 coding sequence is TGCGCCAGCAGCACGACAGGGTCCCCTAACTATGGCTACGCCTTC.

This sequence joins TRBV28 and TRBJ2-7; D is unresolved. The germline V gene has CDR1 MDHEN and CDR2 SYDVKM. The CDR3 is 15 amino acids. V dropped 2 bases and J dropped 2 bases, with 13 bases sitting between them. The CDR3 sequence is CASSLVAGPTYEQYF. In DNA, the CDR3 is TGTGCCAGCAGTTTAGTTGCAGGTCCGACCTACGAGCAGTACTTC.

The J gene is TRBJ2-1, the V gene TRBV27; the D is unclear. The CDR3 has 14 residues. V was clipped by 5 bases and J by 6 bases, with 14 bases between them. The germline CDR1 and CDR2 sequences are MNHEY and SMNVEV (reference sequence). The CDR3 nucleotides are TGTGCCAGCAGTCGTGATCGAGTTGGCAATGAGCAGTTCTTC. It codes for CASSRDRVGNEQFF.

This sequence joins TRBV10-2 and TRBJ2-1; 11 bases align to TRBD2. The germline V gene encodes CDR1 WSHSY and CDR2 SAAADI. The V segment lost 4 bases and the J segment 7 bases; nucleotides outside the gene matches: 6. This CDR3 comprises 15 residues. CDR3: CASSGLAGRGNEQFF. The CDR3 DNA is TGCGCCAGCAGTGGACTAGCGGGAAGAGGTAATGAGCAGTTCTTC.

The chain links TRBV7-7 to TRBJ2-5; the D gene is possibly TRBD1 (6 bases). The CDR3 loop spans 12 amino acids. Trimming stripped 4 bases from V and 4 bases from J, with 7 bases between. Germline V gene sequence: CDR1 SSHAT, CDR2 FNYEAQ (reference sequence). CDR3 coding DNA: TGTGCCAGCAGCTCGACAGGAGAGACCCAGTACTTC. Residues: CASSSTGETQYF.

A single count supports this clone. A read error may produce the germline difference seen at one junction end. The gene calls are TRBV5-6 and TRBJ2-1, with 11 bases fitting TRBD2. From germline, CDR1 is SGHDT and CDR2 YYEEEE. This CDR3 has 18 residues. CDR3 DNA: TGTGCCAGCAGCCGGCGAACTACGGGACTAGCGGTCTACAATGCGCAGTTCTTC. Translating it yields CASSRRTTGLAVYNAQFF.

This chain uses TRBV25-1 with TRBJ2-1; 8 positions agree with TRBD2. The CDR3 loop spans 16 amino acids. V lost 3 bases, J lost 6 bases, and 10 bases stayed unmatched. Germline V gives CDR1 MGHDK, CDR2 SYGVNS. Here the CDR3 reads CASSDPGAGVSNEQFF. CDR3 coding DNA: TGTGCCAGCAGTGACCCAGGAGCGGGAGTAAGCAATGAGCAGTTCTTC. The variable domain in full, with the rest retrieved from reference TRBV25-1 and TRBJ2-1, is EADIYQTPRYLVIGTGKKITLECSQTMGHDKMYWYQQDPGMELHLIHYSYGVNSTEKGDLSSESTVSRIRTEHFPLTLESARPSHTSQYLCASSDPGAGVSNEQFFGPGTRLTVL.

The chain has TRBV11-3 and TRBJ2-1, with D perhaps matching TRBD2 (6 bases). V dropped 3 bases and J dropped 5 bases, with 17 bases sitting between them. From germline, CDR1 is SGHNT and CDR2 YENEEA. The CDR3 is made up of 16 amino acids. CDR3 nucleotide sequence: TGTGCCAGCAGCTTTCCAATGGGCGGGAAACACAATGAGCAGTTCTTC. Amino acids: CASSFPMGGKHNEQFF.

This rearrangement joins TRBV19 to TRBJ2-1; 11 bases match TRBD2. The trim removed 7 bases at V and 2 bases at J, leaving 10 bases unmatched. Germline V gene lookup returns CDR1 LNHDA and CDR2 SQIVND (reference sequence). The CDR3 length is 17 residues. The CDR3 DNA reads TGTGCCAGTAAACTAGCGGGGGCAAACCCACCCTACAATGAGCAGTTCTTC. Translating gives CASKLAGANPPYNEQFF.

A word on this clone: One end of the junction fails to match germline, which may point to a read error. The chain joins TRBV10-3 to TRBJ2-5, with 9 bases fitting TRBD1. This CDR3 contains 14 residues. CDR1 ENHRY and CDR2 SYGVKD come from the germline V gene. The DNA of the CDR3 is TGTGCCACACAACTCCGGGACAGGGTGGCCCTACCCCACTTC. The encoded protein is CATQLRDRVALPHF.

The V gene is TRBV9, the J gene TRBJ2-5; D uncertain. Germline CDR1 SGDLS, CDR2 YYNGEE. This CDR3 has 13 residues. The V and J ends lost 0 bases and 3 bases respectively, with 6 bases between them. The CDR3 bases are TGTGCCAGCAGCGTAGGTGACAAAGAGACCCAGTACTTC. This codes for CASSVGDKETQYF.

The chain recombines TRBV30 with TRBJ2-1; 11 nucleotides line up with TRBD2. CDR3 size: 17 residues. Germline V gene data show CDR1 as GTSNPN and CDR2 as SVGIG (reference sequence). The V gene end was trimmed by 0 bases and the J gene end by 9 bases; junction bases not matched to a gene: 13. The DNA for the CDR3 is TGTGCCTGGAGTGTATCCCTGACTAGCGGGACTCTCAGTGAGCAGTTCTTC. Translating gives CAWSVSLTSGTLSEQFF.

This CDR3 reads CSVIGLAGPQETQYF. CDR3 DNA: TGCAGCGTAATTGGACTAGCGGGACCTCAAGAGACCCAGTACTTC. This rearrangement joins TRBV29-1 to TRBJ2-5; 12 bases align to TRBD2. This CDR3 has 15 amino acids. CDR1 and CDR2 from the germline V gene are SQVTM and ANQGSEA. Germline trimming cut 6 bases from V and 2 bases from J; bases unmatched to any gene: 7.

The gene calls are TRBV9 and TRBJ1-3, with D hard to call. The V end was cut by 0 bases, the J end by 3 bases, with 13 bases between. The germline V gene encodes CDR1 SGDLS and CDR2 YYNGEE. The CDR3 runs to 16 residues. CDR3 nucleotides: TGTGCCAGCAGCGTAGCTGCGGTTTCTAGTGGAAACACCATATATTTT. This codes for CASSVAAVSSGNTIYF.

This rearrangement joins TRBV2 to TRBJ1-2, with 12 bases fitting TRBD1. CDR3 length: 14 amino acids. Germline CDR1 is SNHLY and CDR2 is FYNNEI. The junction had 5 bases not matched to a gene; V was cut back by 4 bases and J by 8 bases. CDR3 in amino acids: CASSVGTGGAGYTF. In nucleotides, the CDR3 is TGTGCCAGCAGTGTAGGGACAGGGGGCGCAGGCTACACCTTC.